This TCR beta chain was recorded in a study of T cell clonality in common variable immunodeficiency (dated by TCRdb to the mid-2010s). Results and caveats for the whole study, not just this receptor: Fewer deletions and N-nucleotide insertions were reportedly observed in CVID TCRbeta sequences, and highly modified clones with 13 or more V deletions were reportedly absent from CVID TCRbeta sequences. Differences among patients in the CVID cohort limited the correlations between repertoire features and clinical complications. It was noted by the authors that sequencing of the repertoires of T cell subpopulations would be needed to clarify the cause of the increased clonality in CVID. Although equal DNA input was used, an average of about 81,820 unique sequences per sample was obtained for controls, compared with about 31,547 for CVID samples. Increased TCRbeta clonality was found in CVID subjects compared with healthy controls (t-test p = 0.018), with the increase being most characteristic of about a third of subjects. CVID subjects shared fewer TCRbeta clones with each other than healthy controls did (p < 0.0001).

Most CVID patients and most healthy controls were of Caucasian heritage. From each donor, about 5 to 8 ml of heparinized peripheral whole blood was collected. TCRbeta CDR3 repertoires were sequenced from genomic DNA of adults with common variable immune deficiency (CVID) and healthy adult controls. The control group comprised some 22 healthy adult volunteers, about 12 female and around ten male, aged roughly 20 to 66 years with a mean age of approximately 30. Diluted blood was density-centrifuged over Hypaque 1077 or Ficoll-Paque to isolate peripheral blood mononuclear cells. Unsorted mononuclear cells served as the source of genomic DNA, which was extracted either by Qiagen column purification or by a centrifugation-based method. This clone was observed at least ten times. Its cognate antigen has yet to be identified. The sequenced fragment ends 3 residues before the CDR3 boundary, so the rest is inferred from the germline J gene.

Equivalent amounts of genomic DNA from CVID and control samples were used as sequencing input. For every sample, a 60 bp segment covering the rearranged TCRbeta CDR3 region was amplified and then sequenced. TCRbeta amplification used the immunoSEQ assay, a bias-corrected multiplex PCR with high-throughput sequencing. The paper's processing steps were these. Each unique nucleotide sequence was treated as a clone and annotated with V, D and J genes, copy number and frequency. Sequences were labeled productive if in frame, and non-productive if out of frame or containing stop codons. As previously described, Shannon's entropy was used to calculate clonality. The predicted amino acid sequences of productive clones were used to derive the mean CDR3 Kyte-Doolittle hydropathy. Using the R hclust function, scaled V gene usage was clustered hierarchically with Manhattan distance and complete linkage. Clone sharing by CDR3 amino acid sequence was assessed by resampling 12 repertoires per group over 100 rounds. Repertoires were searched for approximately 77 published EBV-specific and a few hundred published CMV-specific TCRbeta sequences. A couple of CVID samples yielding fewer than 10,000 sequences were excluded from analysis, leaving approximately 40 CVID repertoires. The immuneACCESS repertoire file appears here via TCRdb, limited to in-frame rearrangements. These files lack a portion of the clones; in checked studies, under half of the deficit traces to unresolved V genes, and the cause of the others is not known. The D gene and trimming were derived from the DNA, and the V and J assignments and clone size from that table. For this sample, 80,000 or so clones appear and none is a singleton. Approximately 0.81% of the sample goes to the ten largest clones.

From its cysteine to its phenylalanine, the CDR3 spans 13 amino acids. The CDR3 was read in part: 30 bases, with the frame set at base 1. V is clipped by 5 bases and J by 5 bases, and the sequence between their germline boundaries is 10 bases long. The receptor was derived from a person aged 18 to 70 in good health. The chain couples TRBV12-3 or TRBV12-4 to TRBJ2-1; perhaps TRBD2 is the D gene, with 6 bases matching. The sample consisted of peripheral blood mononuclear cells. CDR3 loop: CASSLSSDNEQFF. Partial CDR3 DNA: TGTGCCAGCAGTCTGTCTAGCGACAATGAG.